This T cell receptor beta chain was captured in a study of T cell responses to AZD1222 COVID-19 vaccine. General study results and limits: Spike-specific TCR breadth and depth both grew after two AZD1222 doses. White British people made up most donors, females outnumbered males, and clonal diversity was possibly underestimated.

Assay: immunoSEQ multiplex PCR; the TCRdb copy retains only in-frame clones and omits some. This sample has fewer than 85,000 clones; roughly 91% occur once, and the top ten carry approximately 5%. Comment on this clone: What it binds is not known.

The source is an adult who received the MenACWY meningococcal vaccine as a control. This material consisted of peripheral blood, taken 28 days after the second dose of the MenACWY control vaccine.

CDR3 in amino acids: CASSDRRKDEKLFF. The CDR3 DNA follows: TGTGCCAGCAGCGATCGTCGGAAGGATGAAAAACTGTTTTTT. The chain is built from TRBV7-2 and TRBJ1-4, with unresolved D. This CDR3 contains 14 residues. The V gene's germline CDR1 is SGHTA and CDR2 FQGNSA. The V gene lost 5 bases and the J gene lost 6 bases, with 13 bases spanning the gap.